These T cell receptor beta chains were read from a single sample in a study of naive and memory T cell subsets. Each CDR3 protein is one row after TCRdb ran MiXCR on the UMI-ligation and nested PCR reads. The profile shows under 150,000 distinct CDR3 sequences, approximately 18% of them singletons. The source material was naive CD8+ T cells from blood. All receptors derive from a human donor in good health. Both conserved end residues are part of each CDR3. Each record gives: V gene, clone size, J gene, D gene, CDR3 DNA, CDR3 protein. D genes are given only for firm matches. Clone size is stated in some rows and not others, as once, few, many or a class when expanded.

v_call: TRBV6-5
clone_size: -
j_call: TRBJ2-2
d_call: TRBD1
cdr3_nt: TGTGCCAGCAGCCGGGGACAGCTATCGAACACCGGGGAGCTGTTTTTT
cdr3_aa: CASSRGQLSNTGELFF

v_call: TRBV6-5
clone_size: few
j_call: TRBJ2-3
d_call: TRBD2
cdr3_nt: TGTGCCAGCAGGACTAGCGGGAGGGTTAGCACAGATACGCAGTATTTT
cdr3_aa: CASRTSGRVSTDTQYF

v_call: TRBV4-1
clone_size: few
j_call: TRBJ2-7
d_call: -
cdr3_nt: TGCGCCAGCAGCCAAGATCATCTGGACGAGCAGTACTTC
cdr3_aa: CASSQDHLDEQYF

v_call: TRBV10-3
clone_size: few
j_call: TRBJ2-7
d_call: TRBD1
cdr3_nt: TGTGCCATCAGTGAGACGGACAGGGGGGGTCTCGAGCAGTACTTC
cdr3_aa: CAISETDRGGLEQYF

v_call: TRBV20-1
clone_size: -
j_call: TRBJ2-1
d_call: -
cdr3_nt: TGCAGTGCTATGGGAACAAACTCCTACAATGAGCAGTTCTTC
cdr3_aa: CSAMGTNSYNEQFF

v_call: TRBV7-2
clone_size: -
j_call: TRBJ2-6
d_call: TRBD1
cdr3_nt: TGTGCCAGCAGCTTGGACAGGAGCTCTGGGGCCAACGTCCTGACTTTC
cdr3_aa: CASSLDRSSGANVLTF

v_call: TRBV30
clone_size: -
j_call: TRBJ2-1
d_call: -
cdr3_nt: TGTGCCTGGAGTCGGGACCCGGGGGATGAGCAGTTCTTC
cdr3_aa: CAWSRDPGDEQFF

v_call: TRBV18
clone_size: many
j_call: TRBJ2-7
d_call: -
cdr3_nt: TGTGCCAGCTCACCAGGAGGGGCGGGGGCATCCTACGAGCAGTACTTC
cdr3_aa: CASSPGGAGASYEQYF

v_call: TRBV9
clone_size: few
j_call: TRBJ1-1
d_call: -
cdr3_nt: TGTGCCAGCAGCGTAGGGGGGGTAAGGACTGAAGCTTTCTTT
cdr3_aa: CASSVGGVRTEAFF

v_call: TRBV27
clone_size: many
j_call: TRBJ2-7
d_call: -
cdr3_nt: TGTGCCAGCAGTCCCAGGGACGGGCGGTTCTTCGAGCAGTACTTC
cdr3_aa: CASSPRDGRFFEQYF

v_call: TRBV14
clone_size: few
j_call: TRBJ2-1
d_call: -
cdr3_nt: TGTGCCAGCAGCCAAGATCAGTGGCGAGGGTTCGGGGTGTACAATGAGCAGTTCTTC
cdr3_aa: CASSQDQWRGFGVYNEQFF

v_call: TRBV30
clone_size: few
j_call: TRBJ2-7
d_call: TRBD1
cdr3_nt: TGTGCCTGGGGACAGGGATTCTACGAGCAGTACTTC
cdr3_aa: CAWGQGFYEQYF

v_call: TRBV3-1
clone_size: few
j_call: TRBJ1-2
d_call: -
cdr3_nt: TGTGCCAGCAGCCACCCGACAGAAACCGATGACTACACCTTC
cdr3_aa: CASSHPTETDDYTF

v_call: TRBV27
clone_size: few
j_call: TRBJ2-5
d_call: -
cdr3_nt: TGTGCCAGCAGTTTGAGGGGCCCAGGGCTAGAGACCCAGTACTTC
cdr3_aa: CASSLRGPGLETQYF

v_call: TRBV20-1
clone_size: few
j_call: TRBJ2-3
d_call: TRBD2
cdr3_nt: TGCAGTGCTAGTGCTAGCGGGACGGGGACAGATACGCAGTATTTT
cdr3_aa: CSASASGTGTDTQYF

v_call: TRBV12-3/TRBV12-4
clone_size: few
j_call: TRBJ2-4
d_call: TRBD1
cdr3_nt: TGTGCCAGCAGTCTGGACAGGGTATGGGACATTCAGTACTTC
cdr3_aa: CASSLDRVWDIQYF

v_call: TRBV5-6
clone_size: -
j_call: TRBJ1-6
d_call: -
cdr3_nt: TGTGCCAGCAGCTTGATGTTACAGGGCGGTTCACCCCTCCACTTT
cdr3_aa: CASSLMLQGGSPLHF

v_call: TRBV28
clone_size: -
j_call: TRBJ2-1
d_call: TRBD2
cdr3_nt: TGTGCCAGCAGTTTGTGGCGGGAGGTGGGTGAGCAGTTCTTC
cdr3_aa: CASSLWREVGEQFF

v_call: TRBV14
clone_size: many
j_call: TRBJ2-1
d_call: TRBD2
cdr3_nt: TGTGCCAGCAGCCAAACTAGCGGGAGCTCCTACAATGAGCAGTTCTTC
cdr3_aa: CASSQTSGSSYNEQFF

v_call: TRBV27
clone_size: few
j_call: TRBJ1-1
d_call: TRBD1
cdr3_nt: TGTGCCAGCAGGCAAACAGGGGGCGCGTCGTCAGCTTTCTTT
cdr3_aa: CASRQTGGASSAFF

v_call: TRBV28
clone_size: few
j_call: TRBJ2-7
d_call: -
cdr3_nt: TGTGCCAGCAGTTTTGTATCTAACTACGAGCAGTACTTC
cdr3_aa: CASSFVSNYEQYF

v_call: TRBV28
clone_size: -
j_call: TRBJ2-1
d_call: TRBD2
cdr3_nt: TGTGCCAGCAGTTCGACTAGCGGGAAACCCCCAGGGCATTACAATGAGCAGTTCTTC
cdr3_aa: CASSSTSGKPPGHYNEQFF

v_call: TRBV19
clone_size: few
j_call: TRBJ2-7
d_call: TRBD2
cdr3_nt: TGTGCCAGTAGTATAGGCGGGAGGATGCCTGAGCAGTACTTC
cdr3_aa: CASSIGGRMPEQYF

v_call: TRBV29-1
clone_size: few
j_call: TRBJ2-1
d_call: -
cdr3_nt: TGCAGCGTTGCCTACACCAATGAGCAGTTCTTC
cdr3_aa: CSVAYTNEQFF

v_call: TRBV29-1
clone_size: many
j_call: TRBJ1-3
d_call: -
cdr3_nt: TGCAGCGTTGTTCCCCAGAACTCTGGAAACACCATATATTTT
cdr3_aa: CSVVPQNSGNTIYF

v_call: TRBV6-5
clone_size: few
j_call: TRBJ2-7
d_call: -
cdr3_nt: TGTGCCAGCAGTGGGGACCGCCGCGAGCAGTACTTC
cdr3_aa: CASSGDRREQYF

v_call: TRBV29-1
clone_size: -
j_call: TRBJ2-1
d_call: -
cdr3_nt: TGCAGCGTTGAGGTCTCCTACAATGAGCAGTTCTTC
cdr3_aa: CSVEVSYNEQFF

v_call: TRBV6-2/TRBV6-3
clone_size: -
j_call: TRBJ2-7
d_call: TRBD1
cdr3_nt: TGTGCCAGCAGTTACTCCGACAGGGTTATAACCTACGAGCAGTACTTC
cdr3_aa: CASSYSDRVITYEQYF

v_call: TRBV27
clone_size: few
j_call: TRBJ1-5
d_call: -
cdr3_nt: TGTGCCAGCAGTTTAGGCCCCCCGGGGCCTAATCAGCCCCAGCATTTT
cdr3_aa: CASSLGPPGPNQPQHF

v_call: TRBV7-9
clone_size: -
j_call: TRBJ1-6
d_call: TRBD1
cdr3_nt: TGTGCCAGCAGCCCAGGGACAGGGCACTCACCCCTCCACTTT
cdr3_aa: CASSPGTGHSPLHF

v_call: TRBV27
clone_size: -
j_call: TRBJ2-7
d_call: -
cdr3_nt: TGTGCCAGCAGTTTAGTAGGTCCCACTGAGCAGTACTTC
cdr3_aa: CASSLVGPTEQYF